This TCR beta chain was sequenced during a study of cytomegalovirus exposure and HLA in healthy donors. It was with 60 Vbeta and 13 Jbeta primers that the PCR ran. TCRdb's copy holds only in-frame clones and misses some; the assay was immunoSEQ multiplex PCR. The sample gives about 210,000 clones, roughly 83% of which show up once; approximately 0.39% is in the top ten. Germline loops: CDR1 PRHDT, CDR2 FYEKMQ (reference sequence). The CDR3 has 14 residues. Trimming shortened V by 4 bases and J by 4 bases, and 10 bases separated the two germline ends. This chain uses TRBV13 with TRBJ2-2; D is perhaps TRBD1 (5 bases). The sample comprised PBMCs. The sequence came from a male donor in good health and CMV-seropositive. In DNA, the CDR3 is TGTGCCAGCAGCTCTCAGGGCCCCACCGGGGAGCTGTTTTTT. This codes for CASSSQGPTGELFF.